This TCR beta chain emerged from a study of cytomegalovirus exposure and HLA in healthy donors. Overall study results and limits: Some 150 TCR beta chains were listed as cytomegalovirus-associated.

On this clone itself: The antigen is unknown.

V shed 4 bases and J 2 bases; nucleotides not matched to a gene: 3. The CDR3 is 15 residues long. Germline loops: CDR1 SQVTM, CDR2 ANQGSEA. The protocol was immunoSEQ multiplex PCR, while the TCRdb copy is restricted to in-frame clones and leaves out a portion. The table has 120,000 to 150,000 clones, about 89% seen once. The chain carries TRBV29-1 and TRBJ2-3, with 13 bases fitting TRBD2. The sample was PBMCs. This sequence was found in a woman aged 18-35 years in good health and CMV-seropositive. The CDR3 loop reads CSVAGLAGFTDTQYF. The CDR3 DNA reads TGCAGCGTTGCGGGACTAGCGGGATTCACAGATACGCAGTATTTT.